The rows below give T cell receptor beta chains drawn from one sample of a study of blood T cell repertoires in COVID-19. The assay was immunoSEQ multiplex PCR, and TCRdb's table has in-frame clones only and misses some. Of about 160,000 clones in the sample, around four fifths were seen once. The sequenced sample consisted of peripheral blood. These receptors all stem from a man aged 65 to 85 with acute or convalescent COVID-19. CDR3s include the opening cysteine and the closing phenylalanine or tryptophan. A D gene is named only where the DNA matches it firmly. Clone size appears in some rows only: once, few, many, or a class for an expanded clone.

j_gene,abundance,d_gene,v_gene,CDR3aa,CDR3nt
TRBJ1-1,few,-,TRBV4-3,CASSPTEGTEAFF,TGCGCCAGCAGCCCCACTGAGGGCACTGAAGCTTTCTTT
TRBJ1-1,few,-,TRBV4-2,CASSQDPGGGAGTEAFF,TGTGCCAGCAGCCAAGATCCTGGGGGGGGAGCGGGCACTGAAGCTTTCTTT
TRBJ2-7,-,-,TRBV10-2,CATLPGYEQYF,TGCGCCACCCTCCCCGGCTACGAGCAGTACTTC
TRBJ1-5,-,TRBD1,TRBV27,CASSLSAGGFSNQPQHF,TGTGCCAGCAGTTTATCGGCAGGGGGCTTCAGCAATCAGCCCCAGCATTTT
TRBJ2-2,-,TRBD2,TRBV11-2,CASSLDTLAEPYGVF,TGTGCCAGCAGCTTAGATACCCTAGCGGAGCCGTACGGGGTTTTT
TRBJ1-2,-,-,TRBV2,CASSDPRARYGYTF,TGTGCCAGCAGTGATCCCAGGGCGCGCTATGGCTACACCTTC
TRBJ2-6,-,-,TRBV18,CASSPLSSGANVLTF,TGTGCCAGCTCACCGCTTAGCTCTGGGGCCAACGTCCTGACTTTC
TRBJ2-5,-,TRBD1,TRBV27,CASSRKQGSQETQYF,TGTGCCAGCAGTAGGAAACAGGGGTCACAAGAGACCCAGTACTTC
TRBJ1-2,-,TRBD1,TRBV9,CASRPPPGQERPNYGYTF,TGTGCCAGCAGACCACCCCCGGGACAGGAGAGACCCAACTATGGCTACACCTTC
TRBJ2-7,-,-,TRBV10-3,CATLSGPSYEQYF,TGTGCCACCCTAAGCGGACCTTCCTACGAGCAGTACTTC
TRBJ2-5,once,TRBD2,TRBV19,CASSIGGATSGRETQYF,TGTGCCAGTAGTATAGGCGGGGCGACTAGCGGAAGAGAGACCCAGTACTTC
TRBJ2-1,-,TRBD2,TRBV4-3,CASSQEVTSGRYEQFF,TGCGCCAGCAGCCAAGAGGTAACTAGCGGGAGGTATGAGCAGTTCTTC
TRBJ2-2,-,-,TRBV18,CASSPPSRQTTGELFF,TGTGCCAGCTCACCACCCTCGAGACAGACCACCGGGGAGCTGTTTTTT
TRBJ2-3,-,-,TRBV5-1,CASSYDFNGVDTQYF,TGCGCCAGCAGCTACGATTTTAACGGGGTTGATACGCAGTATTTT
TRBJ2-7,-,-,TRBV2,CASSDWTVRYEQYF,TGTGCCAGCAGTGACTGGACAGTTCGCTACGAGCAGTACTTC
TRBJ2-7,-,-,TRBV7-8,CASSLGGPFRYF,TGTGCCAGCAGCTTAGGGGGGCCTTTCCGATACTTC
TRBJ2-7,-,-,TRBV6-5,CASSLLGTSLMEQYF,TGTGCCAGCAGTTTGCTGGGGACTTCGCTTATGGAGCAGTACTTC
TRBJ2-3,-,-,TRBV15,CATRDSLVTDTQYF,TGTGCCACCAGGGACAGCCTTGTCACAGATACGCAGTATTTT
TRBJ1-2,-,TRBD1,TRBV5-1,CASSHSGTPGDSNGGYTF,TGCGCCAGCAGCCACTCCGGGACCCCGGGGGACAGTAATGGCGGCTACACCTTC